This TCR beta chain is from a study of blood T cell repertoires in COVID-19. Germline-derived CDR1 and CDR2 are MNHEY and SMNVEV (reference sequence). Between the trimmed V and J ends, which lost 5 bases and 4 bases, there was a span of 6 bases. The CDR3 has 12 amino acids. In its sample, this clone was seen a few times. As processed by the authors: Reference gene primer amplification yielded estimated nucleated cell counts. TCRdb's copy holds only in-frame clones and misses some; the assay was immunoSEQ multiplex PCR. The V and J calls and clone size are taken from that table; D and trimming were inferred from the DNA. This table has under 300,000 clones, about 80% appearing once.

The source of this sequence is a woman in her forties or fifties who had recovered from COVID-19. The V and J genes are TRBV27 and TRBJ2-1, with unresolved D. Specimen: peripheral blood. The chain's CDR3 is CASSLNYNEQFF. CDR3 in DNA: TGTGCCAGCAGTCTAAATTACAATGAGCAGTTCTTC.